Listed below are T cell receptor beta chains from one sample, sequenced in a study of T cell responses to AZD1222 COVID-19 vaccine. The assay was immunoSEQ multiplex PCR, and TCRdb's table has in-frame clones only and misses some. The repertoire holds 100,000 to 150,000 clones, around 85% seen once, with approximately 4.7% in the top ten. Sequences were derived from peripheral blood, sampled 28 days after the second AZD1222 dose. The receptors shown here come from an adult who received the AZD1222 COVID-19 vaccine. The CDR3 runs from the conserved cysteine through the conserved F or W. Fields, in order: D gene, V gene, clone size, J gene, CDR3 DNA, CDR3 protein. The D gene is left open where the match is weak. The size entry is marked missing in some rows and otherwise reads once, few, many or a size class.

d_call: .
v_call: TRBV6-6
clone_size: .
j_call: TRBJ2-1
cdr3_nt: TGTGCCAGCGAACCCGGCACGAACTTATACAATGAGCAGTTCTTC
cdr3_aa: CASEPGTNLYNEQFF

d_call: .
v_call: TRBV11-3
clone_size: .
j_call: TRBJ1-1
cdr3_nt: TGTGCCAGCAGCAGGGGGGGGGCCGGGACTGAAGCTTTCTTT
cdr3_aa: CASSRGGAGTEAFF

d_call: .
v_call: TRBV2
clone_size: .
j_call: TRBJ1-1
cdr3_nt: TGTGCCAGCAGTCCGGGGGGGATGTCGAACACTGAAGCTTTCTTT
cdr3_aa: CASSPGGMSNTEAFF

d_call: .
v_call: TRBV24-1
clone_size: .
j_call: TRBJ1-3
cdr3_nt: TGTGCCACCAGTGATCCGGGCAACACCATATATTTT
cdr3_aa: CATSDPGNTIYF

d_call: TRBD2
v_call: TRBV5-4
clone_size: .
j_call: TRBJ2-7
cdr3_nt: TGTGCCAGCAGCTGGGGACTAGCGGGGGGGATCGCCTACGAGCAGTACTTC
cdr3_aa: CASSWGLAGGIAYEQYF

d_call: .
v_call: TRBV7-9
clone_size: .
j_call: TRBJ1-5
cdr3_nt: TGTGCCAGCAGCCCCGCCGATCAGCCCCAGCATTTT
cdr3_aa: CASSPADQPQHF

d_call: TRBD1
v_call: TRBV6-5
clone_size: .
j_call: TRBJ1-5
cdr3_nt: TGTGCCAGCGACAGGGCAAATAGCAATCAGCCCCAGCATTTT
cdr3_aa: CASDRANSNQPQHF

d_call: TRBD1
v_call: TRBV19
clone_size: .
j_call: TRBJ2-1
cdr3_nt: TGTGCCAGTAGTACGGGACAGGGGGGCTACAATGAGCAGTTCTTC
cdr3_aa: CASSTGQGGYNEQFF

d_call: .
v_call: TRBV19
clone_size: .
j_call: TRBJ2-7
cdr3_nt: TGTGCCAGTAGTATTTCAGGGGCTCCCTACGAGCAGTACTTC
cdr3_aa: CASSISGAPYEQYF

d_call: .
v_call: TRBV10-3
clone_size: .
j_call: TRBJ1-2
cdr3_nt: TGTGCCATCAGTGAGTCGAACAGCTATGGCTACACCTTC
cdr3_aa: CAISESNSYGYTF

d_call: TRBD1
v_call: TRBV7-6
clone_size: .
j_call: TRBJ1-4
cdr3_nt: TGTGCCAGCAGCTGGGGACAGGGTTCTTTTGCAACTAATGAAAAACTGTTTTTT
cdr3_aa: CASSWGQGSFATNEKLFF

d_call: .
v_call: TRBV7-7
clone_size: .
j_call: TRBJ2-5
cdr3_nt: TGTGCCAGCAGCTTAGGGGGGGCTCGTCAAGAGACCCAGTACTTC
cdr3_aa: CASSLGGARQETQYF

d_call: .
v_call: TRBV6-6
clone_size: .
j_call: TRBJ1-6
cdr3_nt: TGTGCCAGCAGTTACGAGCTACCTTTGAATTCACCCCTCCACTTT
cdr3_aa: CASSYELPLNSPLHF

d_call: TRBD1
v_call: TRBV6-5
clone_size: .
j_call: TRBJ1-2
cdr3_nt: TGTGCCAGCAGAGTACAGGGGGCAGGGGACTATGGCTACACCTTC
cdr3_aa: CASRVQGAGDYGYTF

d_call: .
v_call: TRBV2
clone_size: .
j_call: TRBJ2-6
cdr3_nt: TGTGCCAGCAACCCAAACCCTGGGGCCAACGTCCTGACTTTC
cdr3_aa: CASNPNPGANVLTF

d_call: .
v_call: TRBV29-1
clone_size: .
j_call: TRBJ1-2
cdr3_nt: TGCAGCGTTGAAAGGGGGGAACATAACACCTTC
cdr3_aa: CSVERGEHNTF

d_call: TRBD2
v_call: TRBV18
clone_size: once
j_call: TRBJ2-7
cdr3_nt: TGTGCCAGCTCACCACCGTTGTATCAGCGGGAGGACTTCTACGAGCAGTACTTC
cdr3_aa: CASSPPLYQREDFYEQYF

d_call: .
v_call: TRBV6-5
clone_size: .
j_call: TRBJ2-2
cdr3_nt: TGTGCCAGCAGTTACATGAGACAGTTACAGTCCGGGGAGCTGTTTTTT
cdr3_aa: CASSYMRQLQSGELFF

d_call: .
v_call: TRBV5-8
clone_size: .
j_call: TRBJ2-2
cdr3_nt: TGTGCCAGCAGCCGCAGGGGAACCGGGGAGCTGTTTTTT
cdr3_aa: CASSRRGTGELFF

d_call: .
v_call: TRBV9
clone_size: .
j_call: TRBJ1-2
cdr3_nt: TGTGCCAGCAGCGTCCTTACAGGGCGGTCTAACTATGGCTACACCTTC
cdr3_aa: CASSVLTGRSNYGYTF

d_call: TRBD1
v_call: TRBV11-1
clone_size: .
j_call: TRBJ1-1
cdr3_nt: TGTGCCAGCAGCTTGGACAGGGGGGACACTGAAGCTTTCTTT
cdr3_aa: CASSLDRGDTEAFF

d_call: TRBD2
v_call: TRBV10-3
clone_size: .
j_call: TRBJ2-5
cdr3_nt: TGTGCCATCGGGGGAGGGGAAGAGACCCAGTACTTC
cdr3_aa: CAIGGGEETQYF

d_call: TRBD1
v_call: TRBV28
clone_size: .
j_call: TRBJ1-4
cdr3_nt: TGTGCCAGCAGTTTGGGTCCCGGGGACAGGGGGACTGAAAAACTGTTTTTT
cdr3_aa: CASSLGPGDRGTEKLFF

d_call: .
v_call: TRBV7-2
clone_size: few
j_call: TRBJ1-3
cdr3_nt: TGTGCCAGCAGGTTGGGGGGATCGTGGGTAAACACCATATATTTT
cdr3_aa: CASRLGGSWVNTIYF

d_call: TRBD1
v_call: TRBV5-8
clone_size: .
j_call: TRBJ1-6
cdr3_nt: TGTGCCAGCAGTTCTGGACAGGGGGCTCCCTATAATTCACCCCTCCACTTT
cdr3_aa: CASSSGQGAPYNSPLHF